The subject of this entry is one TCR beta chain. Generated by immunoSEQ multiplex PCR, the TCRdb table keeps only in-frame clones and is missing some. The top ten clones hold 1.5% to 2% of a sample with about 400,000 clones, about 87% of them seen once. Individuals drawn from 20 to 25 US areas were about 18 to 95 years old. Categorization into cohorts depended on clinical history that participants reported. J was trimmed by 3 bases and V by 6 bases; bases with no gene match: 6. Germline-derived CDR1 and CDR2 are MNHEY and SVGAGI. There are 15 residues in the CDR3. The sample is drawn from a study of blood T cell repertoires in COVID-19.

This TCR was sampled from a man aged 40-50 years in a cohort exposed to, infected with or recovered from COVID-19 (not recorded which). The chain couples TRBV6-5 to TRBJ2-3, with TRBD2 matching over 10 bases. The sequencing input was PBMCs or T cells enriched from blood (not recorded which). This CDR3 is CASRLAGRRTDTQYF. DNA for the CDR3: TGTGCCAGCAGACTAGCGGGAAGGAGGACAGATACGCAGTATTTT.